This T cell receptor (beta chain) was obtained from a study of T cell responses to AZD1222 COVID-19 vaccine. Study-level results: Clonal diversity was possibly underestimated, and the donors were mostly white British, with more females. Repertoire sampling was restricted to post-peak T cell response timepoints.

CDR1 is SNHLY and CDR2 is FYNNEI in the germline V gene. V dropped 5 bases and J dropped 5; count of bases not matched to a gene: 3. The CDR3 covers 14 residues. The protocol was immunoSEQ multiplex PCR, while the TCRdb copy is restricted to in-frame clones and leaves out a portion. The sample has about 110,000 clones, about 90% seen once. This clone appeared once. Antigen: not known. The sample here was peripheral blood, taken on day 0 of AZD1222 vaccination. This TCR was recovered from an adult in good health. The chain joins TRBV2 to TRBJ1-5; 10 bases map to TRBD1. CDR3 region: CASSWTGGYQPQHF. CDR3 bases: TGTGCCAGCAGTTGGACAGGGGGGTATCAGCCCCAGCATTTT.